What follows are 28 T cell receptor beta chains derived from one specimen sequenced in a study of T cell responses to AZD1222 COVID-19 vaccine. The table came from immunoSEQ multiplex PCR; TCRdb's copy has only in-frame clones and leaves some out. The sample gives 75,000 to 90,000 clones, 89% of which show up once; 2% to 2.5% is in the top ten. The material sequenced was peripheral blood, taken on day 0 of AZD1222 vaccination. The origin of the receptors is an adult in good health.

The chain joins TRBV11-2 to TRBJ2-1; D uncertain. Germline values: CDR1 SGHAT, CDR2 FQNNGV. This CDR3 is built from 17 residues. V gave up 0 bases and J gave up 0 bases, with 12 bases separating them. The CDR3 DNA reads TGTGCCAGCAGCTTAGACCATTCAAGAGCCTCCTACAATGAGCAGTTCTTC. This encodes CASSLDHSRASYNEQFF.

The V and J genes are TRBV5-4 and TRBJ2-3, with 9 bases matching TRBD2. Germline V CDR1 and CDR2: SGHNT, YYREEE (reference sequence). This CDR3 has 15 amino acids. The junction had 7 bases not matched to a gene; V was cut back by 4 bases and J by 4 bases. In DNA, the CDR3 is TGTGCCAGCAGCCTGTCCGGGACTAGCCCAGATACGCAGTATTTT. It translates to CASSLSGTSPDTQYF.

The J gene is TRBJ2-3, the V gene TRBV3-1 (or the pseudogene TRBV3-2), with 9 bases matching TRBD2. The CDR3 is 19 residues long. The germline V gene has CDR1 LGHDT and CDR2 YNNKEL (reference sequence). With 1 base clipped from V and 4 bases from J, the junction kept 15 bases outside the gene matches. Written as DNA, the CDR3 is TGTGCCAGCAGCCAAGCTATGGGACTAGCAGAAACTACCGCAGATACGCAGTATTTT. Residues: CASSQAMGLAETTADTQYF.

V gene TRBV7-9 combines with J gene TRBJ2-3; TRBD2 matches 9 bases. CDR3 length equals 17 residues. Trimming took 1 base from V and 3 from J; bases not matched to a gene: 8. Per the germline V gene, CDR1 is SEHNR and CDR2 is FQNEAQ (reference sequence). As DNA, the CDR3 is TGTGCCAGCAGCTTAGTCGTTAGCGGGAGTGGAACAGATACGCAGTATTTT. Its protein is CASSLVVSGSGTDTQYF.

The rearrangement uses TRBV18 and TRBJ1-3; D uncertain. Germline V lookup: CDR1 KGHSH, CDR2 LQKENI. The CDR3 spans 18 residues. The V end lost 2 bases, the J end lost 3 bases, and 20 bases lay between the germline ends. The CDR3 is CASSPISLRREGGNTIYF. In DNA form, the CDR3 reads TGTGCCAGCTCACCAATCTCCCTTCGGCGGGAGGGTGGAAACACCATATATTTT.

Here the CDR3 DNA reads TGTGCCAGCTCCCCCGGGACAGGGGTCAAGAACACTGAAGCTTTCTTT. Translation: CASSPGTGVKNTEAFF. The chain couples TRBV18 to TRBJ1-1, with TRBD1 identical over 10 bases. Losses at the gene ends were 6 bases for V and 1 base for J; bases not matched to a gene: 8. The germline V gene encodes CDR1 KGHSH and CDR2 LQKENI. The CDR3 spans 16 residues.

The chain recombines TRBV9 with TRBJ2-1; tentatively, D is TRBD1 or TRBD2 (5 bases each). Trimming took off 4 bases at V and 5 bases at J, with 13 bases between the two ends. CDR3 length: 14 amino acids. Germline values: CDR1 SGDLS, CDR2 YYNGEE. The CDR3 bases are TGTGCCAGCAGCCCCCGGGACGGAAACAATGAGCAGTTCTTC. This sequence encodes CASSPRDGNNEQFF.

The CDR3 is CAWSAPPWDRNTQYF. CDR3 DNA sequence: TGTGCCTGGAGTGCTCCACCGTGGGACAGAAATACGCAGTATTTT. V gene TRBV30 combines with J gene TRBJ2-3; the match to TRBD1 covers 7 bases. There are 15 residues in the CDR3. The J segment lost 7 bases and the V segment lost 1 base, leaving 11 bases of the junction unmatched. The germline V gene has CDR1 GTSNPN and CDR2 SVGIG (reference sequence).

The genes are TRBV11-2 and TRBJ2-7; TRBD2 matches at 8 bases. The CDR3 runs to 15 residues. Germline loops: CDR1 SGHAT, CDR2 FQNNGV. V dropped 8 bases and J dropped 2; count of bases not matched to a gene: 11. The CDR3 here is CASQRGGTRTYEQYF. Written as DNA, the CDR3 is TGTGCCAGCCAAAGAGGAGGGACTAGAACCTACGAGCAGTACTTC.

CDR3 bases: TGCAGCGTTGATGGGGGAGGTCAGGAAAAACTGTTTTTT. Translation gives CSVDGGGQEKLFF. V is TRBV29-1 and J is TRBJ1-4, with a tentative D call TRBD1 (5 bases). Germline V gene sequence: CDR1 SQVTM, CDR2 ANQGSEA. V was trimmed by 3 bases and J by 8 bases, leaving 13 bases between them. The CDR3 totals 13 residues.

The chain has TRBV7-8 and TRBJ2-1; tentatively, D is TRBD2 (5 bases). This CDR3 contains 16 residues. V was shortened by 6 bases and J by 0 bases, with 15 bases between the two germline ends. Per germline, CDR1 SGHVS and CDR2 FQNEAQ. Here the CDR3 DNA reads TGTGCCAGCAGAAACCCCGGGGAGAGCTCCTACAATGAGCAGTTCTTC. Translation gives CASRNPGESSYNEQFF.

The rearrangement uses TRBV6-5 and TRBJ2-7, with D maybe TRBD2 (5 bases). CDR1 is MNHEY, CDR2 SVGAGI, per germline. The CDR3 spans 14 residues. V was pared by 2 bases and J by 0 bases, with 8 bases between. This chain's CDR3 is CASSYLANSYEQYF. The DNA for the CDR3 is TGTGCCAGCAGTTACCTAGCTAACTCCTACGAGCAGTACTTC.

The chain links TRBV5-6 to TRBJ1-3, with D perhaps matching TRBD1 (5 bases). Germline assignment: CDR1 SGHDT and CDR2 YYEEEE. There are 17 residues in the CDR3. V lost 6 bases to trimming and J lost 0 bases, with 19 bases between them. The CDR3 DNA sequence: TGTGCCAGCAACCTGAGGGGATATATCTCCTCTGGAAACACCATATATTTT. Residues: CASNLRGYISSGNTIYF.

The chain combines TRBV19 with TRBJ1-5; D is uncertain. The length of the CDR3 is 15 residues. V lost 2 bases, J lost 3 bases, and 11 bases lay in between. The germline gives CDR1 LNHDA, CDR2 SQIVND (reference sequence). The chain's CDR3 is CASSILDKTNQPQHF. CDR3 bases: TGTGCCAGTAGTATATTGGATAAAACCAATCAGCCCCAGCATTTT.

CDR3 amino acids: CASSEGRTDGNTIYF. The CDR3 coding sequence is TGTGCCAGCAGTGAAGGTAGAACAGATGGAAACACCATATATTTT. The chain recombines TRBV6-1 with TRBJ1-3, with D unresolved. CDR1 is MNHNS and CDR2 is SASEGT in the germline V gene. Deletions cut 1 base from V and 3 bases from J, with 10 bases between. The CDR3 sequence is 15 residues long.

The chain combines TRBV3-1 (or the pseudogene TRBV3-2) with TRBJ1-4, with a tentative D call TRBD1 (5 bases). The CDR3 consists of 16 residues. V gave up 1 base and J gave up 5 bases, with 14 bases separating them. Germline V gene sequence: CDR1 LGHDT, CDR2 YNNKEL (reference sequence). The CDR3 is CASSQGGDHWNEKLFF. The CDR3, as DNA: TGTGCCAGCAGCCAAGGAGGGGATCATTGGAATGAAAAACTGTTTTTT.

The J gene is TRBJ2-7, the V gene TRBV4-3; D may be TRBD1 (6 bases). V shed 4 bases and J shed 6 bases, with 13 bases lying between them. Germline loops: CDR1 LGHNA, CDR2 YSLEER. This CDR3 region has 13 residues. The DNA for the CDR3 is TGCGCCAGCAGCCCCGGTACAGGGTTCGAGCAGTACTTC. Residues: CASSPGTGFEQYF.

The chain recombines TRBV19 with TRBJ1-1; D is undetermined. CDR3 length: 15 amino acids. Between the trimmed V and J ends, which lost 7 bases and 1 base, there was a span of 16 bases. The germline CDR1 and CDR2 sequences are LNHDA and SQIVND (reference sequence). CDR3 DNA sequence: TGTGCCAGTAAATGGGGTTCGGTATGGAACACTGAAGCTTTCTTT. Amino acids: CASKWGSVWNTEAFF.

This chain connects TRBV29-1 to TRBJ2-3; possible D gene TRBD1, 5 bases. V lost 4 bases and J 0 bases, leaving 11 bases between the germline ends. CDR1 SQVTM and CDR2 ANQGSEA come from the germline V gene. The CDR3 totals 14 residues. The CDR3 bases are TGCAGCGTTGCGCCAGGGTCTAGCACAGATACGCAGTATTTT. Amino acid sequence: CSVAPGSSTDTQYF.

The chain couples TRBV11-3 to TRBJ2-1; 8 bases are a match to TRBD2. Germline V gene sequence: CDR1 SGHNT, CDR2 YENEEA. The CDR3 runs 13 residues. After removal of 0 bases from V and 10 bases from J, the junction contained 2 bases not matched to a gene. In nucleotides, the CDR3 is TGTGCCAGCAGCTTAGATCCTAGCGGGGAGCAGTTCTTC. It translates to CASSLDPSGEQFF. Based on the CDR3 plus reference TRBV11-3 and TRBJ2-1, the full variable domain is EAGVVQSPRYKIIEKKQPVAFWCNPISGHNTLYWYLQNLGQGPELLIRYENEEAVDDSQLPKDRFSAERLKGVDSTLKIQPAELGDSAVYLCASSLDPSGEQFFGPGTRLTVL.

The V and J genes are TRBV30 and TRBJ1-1; D remains unclear. In germline, CDR1 is GTSNPN, CDR2 SVGIG (reference sequence). There are 12 residues in the CDR3. The ends were cut back, 4 bases at V and 0 bases at J, with 6 bases in the middle. The CDR3 spells CAWKRMNTEAFF. The CDR3 nucleotides are TGTGCCTGGAAACGAATGAACACTGAAGCTTTCTTT.

The genes are TRBV2 and TRBJ1-4, with 8 nucleotides matching TRBD1. Germline loops: CDR1 SNHLY, CDR2 FYNNEI. The V gene end was trimmed by 8 bases and the J gene end by 8 bases; junction bases not matched to a gene: 7. This CDR3 has 13 residues. The CDR3 region has the DNA TGTGCCAGCGCAGGGGGCTTCCGGGAAAAACTGTTTTTT. Protein: CASAGGFREKLFF.

This rearrangement joins TRBV7-2 to TRBJ2-7; 7 nucleotides align to TRBD1. Trimming cost V 7 bases and J 3 bases; bases outside gene matches: 9. Germline values: CDR1 SGHTA, CDR2 FQGNSA. The CDR3 runs 14 residues. The CDR3 spells CASKRGLGSYEQYF. CDR3 coding DNA: TGTGCCAGCAAGAGGGGGCTAGGTAGCTACGAGCAGTACTTC.

V is TRBV20-1 and J is TRBJ1-2; D is uncertain. Per the germline V gene, CDR1 is DFQATT and CDR2 is SNEGSKA (reference sequence). V was shortened by 3 bases and J by 4 bases, with 9 bases between the two germline ends. CDR3 length: 12 amino acids. The CDR3 DNA is TGCAGTGCTAGTGTGACGGCCTATGGCTACACCTTC. Its protein is CSASVTAYGYTF.

The chain joins TRBV7-2 to TRBJ2-3; D call uncertain. Trimming shortened V by 5 bases and J by 2 bases, and 11 bases separated the two germline ends. CDR1 SGHTA and CDR2 FQGNSA come from the germline V gene. This CDR3 region has 14 residues. The CDR3: CASSHDWSTDTQYF. CDR3 DNA: TGTGCCAGCAGCCACGACTGGTCCACAGATACGCAGTATTTT.

This clone was seen just once. The chain couples TRBV9 to TRBJ1-1; no definite D call. Between the trimmed V and J ends, which lost 3 bases and 1 base, there was a span of 13 bases. Germline CDR1 reads SGDLS; CDR2 reads YYNGEE. This CDR3 spans 15 amino acids. CDR3 amino acids: CASSGTGGGNTEAFF. In DNA, the CDR3 is TGTGCCAGCAGCGGGACCGGAGGAGGGAACACTGAAGCTTTCTTT.

The chain carries TRBV24-1 and TRBJ1-5; 8 bases match TRBD1. CDR3 length equals 15 residues. Germline V gene lookup returns CDR1 KGHDR and CDR2 SFDVKD. V gave up 3 bases and J gave up 2 bases; unmatched junction bases: 2. The CDR3 reads CATSDKDRGNQPQHF. The DNA of the CDR3 is TGTGCCACCAGTGATAAGGACAGGGGCAATCAGCCCCAGCATTTT.

This clone was picked up one time. In nucleotides, the CDR3 is TGTGCCAGCAGCTTAAGTAGCGCCTCTAGCACAGATACGCAGTATTTT. Translating gives CASSLSSASSTDTQYF. The chain combines TRBV7-9 with TRBJ2-3; possibly TRBD2 for D (5 bases). Germline V gene data show CDR1 as SEHNR and CDR2 as FQNEAQ (reference sequence). The V and J ends lost 2 bases and 0 bases respectively, with 12 bases between them. This CDR3 region has 16 residues.